The present T cell receptor beta chain was sequenced within a study of T-cell reconstitution after alpha-beta-depleted transplantation in children. Overall study findings and caveats: Expanded clones from the graft, numbering several hundred, reportedly supplied alpha-beta T cells about two months after transplant. Counts and diversity of T cells one year after transplant came mostly from newly produced T cells. There were some patients whose high TCRbeta diversity at day 60 came from surviving recipient T cells and thymic progenitors.

Unique molecular identifiers were incorporated during preparation of the TCRbeta library. From the PCR reads, TCRdb called clonotypes with MiXCR, one entry per CDR3 protein. In the table there are 25,000 to 30,000 distinct CDR3 sequences, 15% to 20% of which are singletons. As for this clonotype: What it binds is unknown.

Sample: PBMCs, mostly from graft donor cells, taken 60 days after TCRalphabeta/CD19-depleted stem cell transplant. This clonotype was sampled from a male patient under 10 years old who had a stem cell transplant for acute lymphoblastic leukemia, so the T cells may come from the graft donor.

The CDR3, as DNA: TGCAGCGGCAGGGGAAGTACTAATGAAAAACTGTTTTTT. Its protein is CSGRGSTNEKLFF. The chain links TRBV29-1 to TRBJ1-4, with D maybe TRBD1 (6 bases). The CDR3 length is 13 residues. Trimming stripped 7 bases from V and 2 bases from J, with 11 bases between. In germline, CDR1 is SQVTM, CDR2 ANQGSEA. The full variable domain, rest sourced from reference TRBV29-1 and TRBJ1-4, is SAVISQKPSRDICQRGTSLTIQCQVDSQVTMMFWYRQQPGQSLTLIATANQGSEATYESGFVIDKFPISRPNLTFSTLTVSNMSPEDSSIYLCSGRGSTNEKLFFGSGTQLSVL.